Detailed here is one T cell receptor beta chain. The antigen remains undetermined. This specimen belongs to a study of T cell repertoires in cytomegalovirus infection. Study as a whole: CMV infection together with matching HLA type was indicated by public TCR beta signatures. Study-wide results and caveats: Within the response measured ex vivo, HLA-C-restricted CMV-specific TCR beta clonotypes were dominant.

TCRdb re-derived calls from the reads in MiXCR, one entry per CDR3 protein. The sample carries about 52,000 distinct CDR3 sequences, 15% to 20% recorded once. CDR3 length: 11 residues. Germline loops: CDR1 SNHLY, CDR2 FYNNEI. The V end was cut by 8 bases, the J end by 1 base, with 4 bases between. Sequenced material: CD8+ T cells from cultured PBMCs, taken from culture after CMV antigen stimulation. This chain joins TRBV2 and TRBJ2-3; no firm D call. The sequence came from a human donor in good health (CMV status not recorded). Some clones in this sample may be carry-over from other donors' samples. The CDR3 nucleotides are TGTGCCAGCGGAGGCACAGATACGCAGTATTTT. It yields the protein CASGGTDTQYF.